Detailed here is one T cell receptor (beta chain). Per the germline V gene, CDR1 is LGHNA and CDR2 is YNFKEQ. The CDR3 contains 16 residues. V lost 0 bases and J lost 0, with 11 bases in between. Method: immunoSEQ multiplex PCR; TCRdb's copy keeps in-frame clones and lacks some. The table lists 70,000 to 85,000 clones, 70% to 85% of them singletons. This sample is part of a study of control samples from healthy donors and cancer patients. The chain recombines TRBV4-2 with TRBJ1-1; no clear D. The sequencing sample was made of PBMCs. The TCR comes from a man aged 55-75 years with head and neck cancer. For the CDR3, the DNA is TGTGCCAGCAGCCAAGAGCCGGAGACGGTGAACACTGAAGCTTTCTTT. It specifies CASSQEPETVNTEAFF.